The clone carrying this T cell receptor beta chain occurred many times. The data originate from a study of regulatory T cells in long-lasting Graves disease. As to time point: newly diagnosed GD, antithyroid drugs for less than 3 months. RNA extracted from PBMCs served as the sequencing template. Trimming at V came to 0 bases and at J to 3 bases, leaving 5 bases not matched to a gene. Germline CDR1 SGHAT, CDR2 FQNNGV. CDR3 length equals 16 residues. Arm-PCR with iRepertoire HTBI primers amplified the CDR3 regions for these TCR beta libraries. MiXCR, applied by TCRdb to the multiplex PCR reads, yields one record per CDR3 protein. The top ten hold approximately 15% of the sample, which has approximately 400,000 distinct CDR3 sequences, 14% to 15% seen once. These data are also associated with another study on T cells in Graves' hyperthyroidism and ophthalmopathy. That investigation notes: Clinical symptoms, serum thyroxine, TRAb, thyroid ultrasound and orbital computed tomography established diagnosis.

The clonotype was recovered from a woman aged 25 to 45 with Graves disease. Material: peripheral blood mononuclear cells (PBMCs), obtained at new diagnosis, from a patient treated with antithyroid drugs. The chain is built from TRBV11-2 and TRBJ2-3, with 8 bases aligning to TRBD2. The DNA for the CDR3 is TGTGCCAGCAGCTTAGAGGGCGGGGGGCGTACAGATACGCAGTATTTT. Translation gives CASSLEGGGRTDTQYF.